The present TCR beta chain was sequenced within a study of blood T cell repertoires in COVID-19. On the study more broadly: Sample material is recorded as cDNA or gDNA derived from T cells, B-cell-depleted T cells, or PBMCs.

TCRdb's copy holds only in-frame clones and misses some; the assay was immunoSEQ multiplex PCR. This table holds about 250,000 clones, about 88% found once. CDR3 length: 15 residues. The germline V gene has CDR1 SGHTA and CDR2 FQGNSA. V shed 8 bases and J 9 bases; nucleotides not matched to a gene: 16. The rearrangement links TRBV7-2 to TRBJ2-3, with 8 bases that match TRBD2. The material sequenced was peripheral blood. The receptor comes from a woman between 35 and 50 years old who had recovered from COVID-19. The CDR3 coding sequence is TGTGCCAGCGACGAACCGGGAGGGGATCGTGGGACGCAGTATTTT. Translating it yields CASDEPGGDRGTQYF.